This T cell receptor beta chain was profiled in a study of CD8+ T cells in alopecia areata. Study details: Severity scores in treated patients reflected the percentage of scalp affected. General study points: Tissue-resident alphabeta T cells belonging to normal skin likewise get sequenced within scalp specimens.

The CDR3 is 15 residues long. In germline, CDR1 is SGHRS, CDR2 YFSETQ. V lost 3 bases and J lost 6; bases outside the gene matches: 9. Treatment given: oral pan-JAK inhibitor, 5-10 mg twice daily. RNA was extracted and reverse transcribed into cDNA as the sequencing template. Measured with immunoSEQ multiplex PCR; TCRdb has only the in-frame clones, and not every one. The table has hundreds of thousands of clones, less than 45% seen once. This clone was seen just once. Its matching antigen is unknown. The sample was CD4+ T cells sorted from blood, taken between weeks 30 and 35, from a patient treated with tofacitinib. The chain employs TRBV5-1 and TRBJ1-2; 9 bases map to TRBD1. This TCR was sampled from a human donor with alopecia areata. In nucleotides, the CDR3 is TGCGCCAGCAGCTCCCGTGGAGGGACAGGGCATGGCTACACCTTC. Translating it yields CASSSRGGTGHGYTF.